The 14 T cell receptor beta chains presented below share a single source sample, sequenced in a study of blood T cell repertoires in COVID-19. The data were produced by immunoSEQ multiplex PCR, yet TCRdb's version contains in-frame clones alone and is incomplete. The table lists roughly 190,000 clones, roughly 94% of them singletons. The sequenced sample consisted of peripheral blood. All receptors derive from a man aged 25 to 45 with COVID-19, enrolled during active disease.

The chain recombines TRBV5-4 with TRBJ2-7; the D gene is possibly TRBD1 (5 bases). Looked up from germline, CDR1 is SGHNT and CDR2 is YYREEE (reference sequence). The CDR3 contains 16 residues. Between the trimmed V and J ends, which lost 4 bases and 0 bases, there was a span of 17 bases. The CDR3 loop is CASSLEGWGSSYEQYF. In DNA, the CDR3 is TGTGCCAGCAGCCTCGAAGGTTGGGGCAGCTCCTACGAGCAGTACTTC. The full variable domain, rest sourced from reference TRBV5-4 and TRBJ2-7, is ETGVTQSPTHLIKTRGQQVTLRCSSQSGHNTVSWYQQALGQGPQFIFQYYREEENGRGNFPPRFSGLQFPNYSSELNVNALELDDSALYLCASSLEGWGSSYEQYFGPGTRLTVT.

The chain employs TRBV6-1 and TRBJ2-1, with 15 bases that match TRBD2. The CDR3 spans 16 residues. Losses at the gene ends were 4 bases for V and 4 bases for J; bases not matched to a gene: 2. CDR1 MNHNS and CDR2 SASEGT come from the germline V gene. CDR3 protein: CASSAGLAGGYNEQFF. CDR3 bases: TGTGCCAGCAGTGCAGGACTAGCGGGGGGGTACAATGAGCAGTTCTTC.

This chain links TRBV9 with TRBJ2-3; D gene unclear. Trimming shortened V by 6 bases and J by 4 bases, and 18 bases separated the two germline ends. CDR1 is SGDLS and CDR2 is YYNGEE in the germline V gene. The CDR3 is 15 residues long. The CDR3 loop reads CASTLTSGPPDTQYF. The CDR3 DNA follows: TGTGCCAGCACCCTTACATCAGGCCCCCCAGATACGCAGTATTTT. Using reference TRBV9 and TRBJ2-3 for the parts outside the CDR3, the full variable domain is DSGVTQTPKHLITATGQRVTLRCSPRSGDLSVYWYQQSLDQGLQFLIQYYNGEERAKGNILERFSAQQFPDLHSELNLSSLELGDSALYFCASTLTSGPPDTQYFGPGTRLTVL.

The chain combines TRBV5-1 with TRBJ1-1; 7 positions match TRBD1. The CDR3 length is 13 residues. Germline CDR1 reads SGHRS; CDR2 reads YFSETQ. V gave up 4 bases and J gave up 5 bases; unmatched junction bases: 5. CDR3 sequence: CASSTTGRTEAFF. The CDR3, as DNA: TGCGCCAGCAGCACGACAGGGAGGACTGAAGCTTTCTTT.

This sequence joins TRBV5-4 and TRBJ2-5, with 9 nucleotides matching TRBD2. The CDR3 is 16 amino acids. V lost 0 bases to trimming and J lost 5 bases; unmatched junction nucleotides: 8. Per germline, CDR1 SGHNT and CDR2 YYREEE (reference sequence). The CDR3 region has the DNA TGTGCCAGCAGCTTGGTGGCTAGCGGGGTGGGGGAGACCCAGTACTTC. Its translation: CASSLVASGVGETQYF.

This chain links TRBV7-9 with TRBJ2-5; 7 bases fit TRBD1. Germline V CDR1 and CDR2: SEHNR, FQNEAQ (reference sequence). This CDR3 comprises 16 residues. V shed 3 bases and J 0 bases; nucleotides not matched to a gene: 7. This chain's CDR3 is CASSFRTGAYQETQYF. CDR3 DNA: TGTGCCAGCAGCTTCCGGACAGGCGCGTACCAAGAGACCCAGTACTTC.

The chain links TRBV19 to TRBJ1-5; the D is unclear. Germline CDR1 and CDR2: LNHDA and SQIVND (reference sequence). Trimming took off 5 bases at V and 1 base at J, with 9 bases between the two ends. CDR3 length: 14 residues. In nucleotides, the CDR3 is TGTGCCAGTAGTCCTCGGTCCAGCAATCAGCCCCAGCATTTT. Translating it yields CASSPRSSNQPQHF.

The chain uses TRBV29-1 and TRBJ2-1; perhaps TRBD2 as D (7 bases). The germline V gene encodes CDR1 SQVTM and CDR2 ANQGSEA. V lost 4 bases, J lost 4 bases, and 14 bases lay in between. The CDR3 runs 14 residues. CDR3 in DNA: TGCAGCGTTGGGCTCGGGGGGCGGTACAATGAGCAGTTCTTC. Translation: CSVGLGGRYNEQFF.

The chain has TRBV18 and TRBJ2-7, with D perhaps matching TRBD1 (5 bases). Trimming cost V 6 bases and J 3 bases, with 15 bases left between them. The CDR3 totals 14 residues. Germline V gene sequence: CDR1 KGHSH, CDR2 LQKENI. CDR3 nucleotides: TGTGCCAGCTCCCCCACAGGAATAGTCTACGAGCAGTACTTC. As protein: CASSPTGIVYEQYF. The full variable domain, its missing parts supplied by reference TRBV18 and TRBJ2-7, is NAGVMQNPRHLVRRRGQEARLRCSPMKGHSHVYWYRQLPEEGLKFMVYLQKENIIDESGMPKERFSAEFPKEGPSILRIQQVVRGDSAAYFCASSPTGIVYEQYFGPGTRLTVT.

This rearrangement joins TRBV19 to TRBJ1-2, with TRBD1 as a possible D gene (5 bases). Germline loops: CDR1 LNHDA, CDR2 SQIVND (reference sequence). CDR3 length: 16 amino acids. The V and J ends lost 7 bases and 6 bases respectively, with 24 bases between them. Written as DNA, the CDR3 is TGTGCCAGTAAGAGGACGGAGCCATTGGGGGGGGATGGCTACACCTTC. Translating gives CASKRTEPLGGDGYTF.

This clone is a singleton in its sample. The chain has TRBV25-1 and TRBJ1-2; D may be TRBD1 (5 bases). V lost 5 bases and J lost 4, with 8 bases in between. Germline lookup yields CDR1 MGHDK and CDR2 SYGVNS. This CDR3 is built from 12 residues. For the CDR3, the DNA is TGTGCCAGCAGTAGGGGCAGCTATGGCTACACCTTC. Amino acid sequence: CASSRGSYGYTF.

The chain uses TRBV11-2 and TRBJ1-2; no reliable D call. The CDR3 contains 12 residues. V lost 4 bases, J lost 6 bases, and 9 bases lay in between. CDR1 and CDR2 from the germline V gene are SGHAT and FQNNGV. The CDR3 loop is CASSSIYDGYTF. The CDR3 bases are TGTGCCAGCAGCTCTATTTACGATGGCTACACCTTC.

This chain connects TRBV6-6 to TRBJ1-2, with D tentatively TRBD1 (6 bases). The CDR3 loop spans 15 amino acids. Germline loops: CDR1 MNHNY, CDR2 SVGAGI (reference sequence). V was clipped by 5 bases and J by 7 bases, with 20 bases between them. CDR3 residues: CASSSVNRARGGYTF. CDR3 nucleotide sequence: TGTGCCAGCAGTAGCGTTAACAGGGCCCGGGGTGGCTACACCTTC.

The CDR3 reads CASSIGDRGGETQYF. In DNA form, the CDR3 reads TGTGCCAGTAGTATCGGGGACAGGGGAGGAGAGACCCAGTACTTC. The chain joins TRBV19 to TRBJ2-5; 10 nucleotides agree with TRBD1. CDR1 LNHDA and CDR2 SQIVND come from the germline V gene (reference sequence). The length of the CDR3 is 15 residues. The V and J ends lost 3 bases and 4 bases, in that order; junction bases with no gene match: 5.